A selection of T cell receptor beta chains follows, all from one sample in a study of shared clonotypes between healthy human individuals. Sequenced by immunoSEQ multiplex PCR; TCRdb stores in-frame clones only, minus some. The sample includes roughly 650,000 clones, around 97% of them seen just once. The source material was naive CD4+ T cells sorted from blood. These receptors were collected from a woman in her 30s in good health. Both conserved end residues are part of each CDR3. D genes are given only for firm matches. Where a row states a size, it is once, few, many or the class of an expanded clone; other rows omit it.

>11|-|TRBJ2-4|TRBV20-1|-
TGCAGTGCTAGAGGGAAAAACATTCAGTACTTC
CSARGKNIQYF
>13|-|TRBJ1-2|TRBV29-1|-
TGCAGCGTTGAAGATCGTAATCGTGGTGGCTACACCTTC
CSVEDRNRGGYTF
>15|-|TRBJ2-7|TRBV28|-
TGTGCCAGCAGTCCCGGGACTCCAGCCGCCTACGAGCAGTACTTC
CASSPGTPAAYEQYF
>15|-|TRBJ2-7|TRBV5-1|-
TGCGCCAGCAGCCCGGAACAGGGAGCCGTCTACGAGCAGTACTTC
CASSPEQGAVYEQYF
>16|-|TRBJ2-4|TRBV6-6|-
TGTGCCAGCAGTTACTCAGGGGGATCAGCCAAAAACATTCAGTACTTC
CASSYSGGSAKNIQYF
>14|-|TRBJ2-2|TRBV4-2|-
TGTGCCAGCAGCCGAAATACAGGGACCGGGGAGCTGTTTTTT
CASSRNTGTGELFF
>16|TRBD1|TRBJ2-1|TRBV30|-
TGTGCCTGGAGTGCCTCCGACAGGGGGGTCTACAATGAGCAGTTCTTC
CAWSASDRGVYNEQFF
>13|TRBD2|TRBJ2-5|TRBV7-2|-
TGTGCCACCACCAGCGGGAGAGGGGAGACCCAGTACTTC
CATTSGRGETQYF
>11|TRBD1|TRBJ2-5|TRBV30|-
TGTGCCTCGATACAGGGGGAGACCCAGTACTTC
CASIQGETQYF
>14|-|TRBJ1-1|TRBV19|-
TGTGCCAGTAGCGCACAGGGAGTGAACACTGAAGCTTTCTTT
CASSAQGVNTEAFF
>14|-|TRBJ2-5|TRBV13|once
TGTGCCAGCAGCTTAGAGGGCTGGGAAGAGACCCAGTACTTC
CASSLEGWEETQYF
>15|TRBD2|TRBJ2-1|TRBV5-1|-
TGCGCCAGCAGCGTGACTAGCGGGAGGGAGAATGAGCAGTTCTTC
CASSVTSGRENEQFF
>15|-|TRBJ1-2|TRBV5-6|-
TGTGCCAGCAGCCCATCTACCCGGCGCAGCTATGGCTACACCTTC
CASSPSTRRSYGYTF
>15|-|TRBJ1-1|TRBV5-6|once
TGTGCCAGCAGCTTCTTCCAGGTGGGGAACACTGAAGCTTTCTTT
CASSFFQVGNTEAFF
>15|-|TRBJ2-3|TRBV30|-
TGTGCCTGGATGGCCGGACCTGGAAGCACAGATACGCAGTATTTT
CAWMAGPGSTDTQYF
>13|-|TRBJ2-2|TRBV4-1|-
TGCGCCAGGAAAGGAGCGAACACCGGGGAGCTGTTTTTT
CARKGANTGELFF
>15|TRBD2|TRBJ2-5|TRBV18|once
TGTGCCAGCTCACGTTATAGCGGGAGAGAGGAGACCCAGTACTTC
CASSRYSGREETQYF
>14|-|TRBJ2-3|TRBV9|-
TGTGCCAGCAGCGTAGAGGCAGGGGAAGATACGCAGTATTTT
CASSVEAGEDTQYF
>19|-|TRBJ1-1|TRBV7-9|once
TGTGCCAGCAGCTTATCTCCTCTGGGCGGCCGTTTGGGCGACACTGAAGCTTTCTTT
CASSLSPLGGRLGDTEAFF
>13|-|TRBJ2-7|TRBV11-3|-
TGTGCCAGCAGCTTAGTTTCCGGGTCCGAGCAGTACTTC
CASSLVSGSEQYF
>14|-|TRBJ1-4|TRBV7-9|-
TGTGCCAGCAGCCAAGACTCGGCCGGTGAAAAACTGTTTTTT
CASSQDSAGEKLFF
>14|-|TRBJ1-5|TRBV30|-
TGTGCCTGGGCCCACTCCGGGAACAATCAGCCCCAGCATTTT
CAWAHSGNNQPQHF
>15|-|TRBJ2-1|TRBV30|-
TGTGCCTGGAGTGTGGGAGGGGGTCCCTACAATGAGCAGTTCTTC
CAWSVGGGPYNEQFF
>14|-|TRBJ1-1|TRBV5-1|-
TGCGCCAGCAGCTTGGTCGCGGGAAACACTGAAGCTTTCTTT
CASSLVAGNTEAFF
>15|-|TRBJ1-4|TRBV2|-
TGTGCCAGCAGGGGAGGACAGACCCTTAATGAAAAACTGTTTTTT
CASRGGQTLNEKLFF
>13|-|TRBJ2-7|TRBV28|-
TGTGCCAGCAGAGAGGGACTGGCGAGGGAGCAGTACTTC
CASREGLAREQYF
>15|-|TRBJ1-1|TRBV2|-
TGTGCCAGCAGTGGGGGTCTACTTATGAACACTGAAGCTTTCTTT
CASSGGLLMNTEAFF
>13|-|TRBJ2-7|TRBV7-2|-
TGTGCCAGCAGCTCAGACTTTTACTACGAGCAGTACTTC
CASSSDFYYEQYF
>17|TRBD2|TRBJ2-1|TRBV27|-
TGTGCCAGCAGTCCCACCGGTCGTAGCGGGAGGTACAATGAGCAGTTCTTC
CASSPTGRSGRYNEQFF
>15|TRBD1|TRBJ2-2|TRBV19|-
TGTGCCAGTAGTCTCGGGACAGGGAACACCGGGGAGCTGTTTTTT
CASSLGTGNTGELFF
>18|TRBD2|TRBJ2-6|TRBV5-6|-
TGTGCCAGCATTAGCGGGAGGGCCCAAAGCTCTGGGGCCAACGTCCTGACTTTC
CASISGRAQSSGANVLTF
>14|-|TRBJ1-1|TRBV4-1|-
TGCGCCAGCAGCCAAGATTCAGGGGTGACTGAAGCTTTCTTT
CASSQDSGVTEAFF
>15|-|TRBJ2-1|TRBV14|-
TGTGCCAGCAGCCAAGTACTAGGCTCCAATGCGGTGCAGTTCTTC
CASSQVLGSNAVQFF
>16|-|TRBJ1-2|TRBV7-9|once
TGTGCCAGCAGCTCCTTACAAATTTATAGGGACTATGGCTACACCTTC
CASSSLQIYRDYGYTF
>14|-|TRBJ2-5|TRBV18|-
TGTGCCAGCTCACCGCCTAGTTTGCAAGAGACCCAGTACTTC
CASSPPSLQETQYF
>13|TRBD1|TRBJ1-6|TRBV30|-
TGTGCCTGGAGGGGACAGGGTGATTCACCCCTCCACTTT
CAWRGQGDSPLHF
>14|-|TRBJ1-1|TRBV19|-
TGTGCCAGTAGTATGGCAGTTGGGGACACTGAAGCTTTCTTT
CASSMAVGDTEAFF
>15|TRBD1|TRBJ2-7|TRBV18|-
TGTGCCAGCTCTCTACGGGGGACAGGGACGAACGAGCAGTACTTC
CASSLRGTGTNEQYF
>14|-|TRBJ2-7|TRBV18|-
TGTGCCAGCTCGCCGCCCGGGGGCCGCTACGAGCAGTACTTC
CASSPPGGRYEQYF
>14|TRBD1|TRBJ1-2|TRBV6-5|-
TGTGCCAGCAGTTACTCCGGGACAGACGATCACTACACCTTC
CASSYSGTDDHYTF
>13|TRBD1|TRBJ2-7|TRBV29-1|-
TGCAGCGTCGGCGGGACAGGGGAGAACGAGCAGTACTTC
CSVGGTGENEQYF
>16|TRBD1|TRBJ2-5|TRBV9|-
TGTGCCAGCAGCCCGACGACAGACACAGGGGGCGCGACCCAGTACTTC
CASSPTTDTGGATQYF